The 4 T cell receptor beta chains presented below share a single source sample, sequenced in a study of graft-versus-host responses after intestinal transplantation. Some clones are missing from TCRdb's copy, which holds only in-frame ones; the method was immunoSEQ multiplex PCR. The data show under 20,000 clones, with 38% seen just once and about 0.95% held by the top ten. Sequences were derived from alloreactive CD4+ T cells from a mixed lymphocyte reaction culture, sampled before intestinal transplant. The subset is: CFSE-low proliferating T cells sorted from approximately 6-day pre-transplant mixed lymphocyte reaction (GvH or HvG direction). The receptors were sampled from a human patient who received an intestinal transplant.

This clone has just a few counts. The rearrangement links TRBV18 to TRBJ1-3; 7 bases line up with TRBD1. The ends lost 1 base at V and 0 bases at J; junction bases unmatched: 6. The CDR3 has 17 residues. Germline V gene lookup returns CDR1 KGHSH and CDR2 LQKENI. The CDR3 protein is CASSPRDRLLSGNTIYF. CDR3 nucleotide sequence: TGTGCCAGCTCACCACGGGACAGACTTCTCTCTGGAAACACCATATATTTT. The whole variable domain, remainder taken from reference TRBV18 and TRBJ1-3, is NAGVMQNPRHLVRRRGQEARLRCSPMKGHSHVYWYRQLPEEGLKFMVYLQKENIIDESGMPKERFSAEFPKEGPSILRIQQVVRGDSAAYFCASSPRDRLLSGNTIYFGEGSWLTVV.

The rearrangement joins TRBV12-5 to TRBJ2-1; D perhaps matches TRBD1 (6 bases). Germline-derived CDR1 and CDR2 are LGHNT and FRNRAP. The CDR3 totals 14 residues. V dropped 1 base and J dropped 11 bases, with 15 bases sitting between them. CDR3 DNA sequence: TGTGCTAGTGGTTTGGAGTACAGGGTTGAGAAGCAGTTCTTC. It is translated as CASGLEYRVEKQFF.

This CDR3 reads CASSSTGDYGYTF. The CDR3 bases are TGTGCCAGCAGCTCTACAGGGGACTATGGCTACACCTTC. The chain is built from TRBV11-2 and TRBJ1-2; TRBD1 matches at 7 bases. Per germline, CDR1 SGHAT and CDR2 FQNNGV. Losses at the gene ends were 4 bases for V and 3 bases for J; bases not matched to a gene: 2. The CDR3 is 13 residues long.

Judged by abundance, this clone is medium-sized. The chain links TRBV2 to TRBJ1-2; 8 bases agree with TRBD1. Trimming took 4 bases from V and 4 from J; bases not matched to a gene: 2. CDR1 is SNHLY and CDR2 is FYNNEI in the germline V gene. This CDR3 region has 13 residues. As DNA, the CDR3 is TGTGCCAGCAGTGCTGACAGGGGCTATGGCTACACCTTC. As protein: CASSADRGYGYTF.